Described below is a single T cell receptor (beta chain) sequence and its context. Its antigen specificity is not known. The sample holds no much larger clone one base away, and base qualities are not on file. Participants in the prospective study were enrolled through a virtual design, were aged roughly 18 to 90 years, and lived in about two dozen United States geographic areas. In the prospective study, cohorts were assigned on the basis of participant-reported clinical history obtained from a screening survey and a study questionnaire. For ImmuneRACE Cohort 3, a participant was defined as recovered based on two consecutive negative NP/OP PCR tests, clearance by a healthcare professional, or resolution of symptoms. In the prospective study, whole blood, serum and a nasopharyngeal or oropharyngeal swab were collected from each participant by mobile phlebotomists. Over a roughly two-month period, participants in the prospective study had the option of providing additional blood draws and questionnaires. Prospective study blood samples were shipped either frozen or at room temperature before DNA extraction.

The immunoSEQ Assay, a bias-controlled multiplex PCR, was used to amplify TCRbeta CDR3 regions from genomic DNA. Turning to the authors' computational methods: The number of nucleated cells in each sample was estimated from the amplification of reference gene primers within the assay. To quantify the absolute abundance of each unique TCRbeta CDR3 rearrangement, sequence reads were collapsed and filtered. For each sample, productive Simpson clonality was calculated as the square root of Simpson's diversity index across productive rearrangements. TCRdb's version of the immuneACCESS table is confined to in-frame rearrangements and falls short of the full clone set. An unresolved V gene accounts for under half of the shortfall where checked; the remainder is of unknown origin. The DNA gave D and trimming, while V, J and clone size come from that table. This sample comprises 170,000 or so clones, around 83% of them detected only once. Together, the top ten hold 5% to 7.5% of the sample.

This entry is derived from a study of blood T cell repertoires in COVID-19 (dated by TCRdb to the early 2020s). Context from the whole study: Samples from collaborators originated in the United States, Italy and Spain and spanned both the acute and convalescent phases of COVID-19. Where HLA class I and class II types were available, the types were taken from metadata supplied by the sample provider, not from assay-based typing. The samples were drawn from two sources: the first 160 participants of the ongoing ImmuneRACE study, and 1,200 or so subjects contributed by 6 global collaborators. The material from the prospective study consisted of cDNA or gDNA derived from T cells, B-cell-depleted T cells, or PBMCs. The sample metadata nearly always contained a de-identified subject ID, COVID-19 status, age in years and sex. Subjects who had been exposed to COVID-19, were actively infected with it, or had recovered from it provided the deeply sampled blood TCRbeta repertoires that made up the dataset. A freely available public database, intended as a resource for researchers studying the immune response to SARS-CoV-2, is where the repertoires were released.

The research as a whole found: How much clinical and demographic metadata was included differed by source and by participant, and the metadata was provided uncurated.

The germline V gene gives CDR1 as SGHDN and CDR2 as FVKESK. The CDR3 runs 14 amino acids, cysteine and phenylalanine included. The read is trimmed to its CDR3 DNA, 42 bases read in frame from base 1. Ends trimmed: V by 4 bases, J by 3 bases; bases unmatched to a gene: 1. The rearrangement combines TRBV14 with TRBJ1-4; 8 central bases correspond to TRBD1. Specimen: PBMCs or T cells enriched from blood (not recorded which). The receptor was derived from a man aged 40-49 years who had recovered from COVID-19. CDR3 protein: CASSRQGSNEKLFF. The sequenced DNA is TGTGCCAGCAGCCGACAGGGGTCTAATGAAAAACTGTTTTTT.